This section outlines one T cell receptor (beta chain) sequence together with its context. J lost 2 bases, V lost 2 bases, and 4 bases had no gene match. The length of the CDR3 is 15 residues. In germline, CDR1 is SEHNR, CDR2 FQNEAQ (reference sequence). The sample comes from a study of blood T cell repertoires in COVID-19. Study-level information: The samples span acute and convalescent COVID-19 from the United States, Italy and Spain. Sources were T cells, B-cell-depleted T cells, or PBMCs; the material itself was cDNA or gDNA.

Per the authors' pipeline: Reference gene primer amplification gave estimated nucleated cell counts. Clones were read by immunoSEQ multiplex PCR, and TCRdb kept only the in-frame ones, dropping some. V, J and clone size are taken as reported in that table, and D and trimming were inferred from the DNA itself. The sample records some 200,000 clones, over 75% being singletons. The source is a man older than 75 with acute or convalescent COVID-19. The genes are TRBV7-9 and TRBJ1-2, with 8 nucleotides matching TRBD1. Sequenced sample: peripheral blood. The CDR3 loop reads CASSLSQGANYGYTF. CDR3 sequence (DNA): TGTGCCAGCAGCTTAAGCCAGGGGGCGAACTATGGCTACACCTTC.